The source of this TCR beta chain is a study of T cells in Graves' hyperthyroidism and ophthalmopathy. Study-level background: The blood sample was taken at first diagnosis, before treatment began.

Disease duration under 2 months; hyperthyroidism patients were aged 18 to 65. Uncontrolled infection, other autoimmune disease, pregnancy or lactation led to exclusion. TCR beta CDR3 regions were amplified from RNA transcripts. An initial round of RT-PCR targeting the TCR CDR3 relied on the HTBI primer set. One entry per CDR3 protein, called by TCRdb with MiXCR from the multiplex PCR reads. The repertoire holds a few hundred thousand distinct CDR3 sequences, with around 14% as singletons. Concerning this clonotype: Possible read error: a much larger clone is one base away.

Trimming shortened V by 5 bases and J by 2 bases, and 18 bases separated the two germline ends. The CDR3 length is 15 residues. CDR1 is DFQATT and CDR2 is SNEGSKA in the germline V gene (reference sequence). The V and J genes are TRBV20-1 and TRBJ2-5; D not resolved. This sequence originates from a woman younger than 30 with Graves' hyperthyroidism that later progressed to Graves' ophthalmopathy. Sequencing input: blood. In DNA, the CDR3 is TGCAGTGCTGGCAGTGTGTTACGGTCACAAGAGACCCAGTACTTC. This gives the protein CSAGSVLRSQETQYF.